Below, 20 T cell receptor beta chains from the same sample are listed, as sequenced in a study of blood T cell repertoires in COVID-19. Here immunoSEQ multiplex PCR was the method, and the copy in TCRdb shows in-frame clones only, minus some. The data hold just over 80,000 clones, with approximately 81% observed a single time. Sample: peripheral blood. The receptor set was obtained from a man aged 80 or over with acute or convalescent COVID-19.

V usage is TRBV5-1 and J usage is TRBJ1-2; D is possibly TRBD1 (6 bases). V gave up 4 bases and J gave up 2 bases, with 12 bases separating them. CDR1 SGHRS and CDR2 YFSETQ come from the germline V gene. The CDR3 loop spans 14 amino acids. CDR3 region: CASSQQTGNYGYTF. Here the CDR3 DNA reads TGCGCCAGCAGCCAACAAACAGGGAACTATGGCTACACCTTC.

The V and J genes are TRBV19 and TRBJ2-3, with 7 bases matching TRBD2. This CDR3 comprises 18 residues. Germline assignment: CDR1 LNHDA and CDR2 SQIVND (reference sequence). The junction had 16 bases not matched to a gene; V was cut back by 1 base and J by 6 bases. The CDR3 DNA reads TGTGCCAGTAGTATAGTAGGGGCTAGCGGAGCAGGTACGGATACGCAGTATTTT. Protein product: CASSIVGASGAGTDTQYF.

This clone was found a few times. The chain combines TRBV2 with TRBJ1-3; D uncertain. Trimming shortened V by 6 bases and J by 0 bases, and 6 bases separated the two germline ends. The germline V gene has CDR1 SNHLY and CDR2 FYNNEI. CDR3 length: 13 amino acids. The DNA of the CDR3 is TGTGCCAGCAGGGCCGACTCTGGAAACACCATATATTTT. This codes for CASRADSGNTIYF.

V and J are TRBV7-3 and TRBJ1-6; D remains ambiguous. The CDR3 contains 13 residues. Trimming left V 2 bases short and J 3 bases short, with 2 bases between. The germline gives CDR1 SGHTA, CDR2 FQGTGA. This chain's CDR3 is CASSLRYNSPLHF. In DNA, the CDR3 is TGTGCCAGCAGCTTACGCTATAATTCACCCCTCCACTTT.

V is TRBV5-4 and J is TRBJ1-2; 8 bases match TRBD1. CDR3 length: 15 amino acids. With 4 bases clipped from V and 8 bases from J, the junction kept 13 bases outside the gene matches. Germline V gives CDR1 SGHNT, CDR2 YYREEE (reference sequence). This chain's CDR3 is CASSPPDRGDGGYTF. As DNA, the CDR3 is TGTGCCAGCAGCCCGCCCGACAGGGGTGATGGCGGCTACACCTTC.

The V gene is TRBV9, the J gene TRBJ2-5, with a tentative D call TRBD1 (5 bases). This CDR3 contains 15 residues. Germline values: CDR1 SGDLS, CDR2 YYNGEE. Trimming left V 2 bases short and J 4 bases short, with 15 bases between. CDR3 DNA sequence: TGTGCCAGCAGCGTCGTAGTGGGCAGGGCAGAGACCCAGTACTTC. Residues: CASSVVVGRAETQYF.

This clone was seen just once. The CDR3 is CASSPSDQETQYF. DNA for the CDR3: TGTGCCAGTAGCCCCAGTGACCAAGAGACCCAGTACTTC. The chain uses TRBV19 and TRBJ2-5; D not resolved. The germline V gene has CDR1 LNHDA and CDR2 SQIVND (reference sequence). V was pared by 6 bases and J by 0 bases, with 8 bases between. The CDR3 has 13 amino acids.

This rearrangement joins TRBV6-1 to TRBJ2-7; 7 positions agree with TRBD1. The germline gives CDR1 MNHNS, CDR2 SASEGT. The CDR3 length is 14 residues. With V trimmed by 0 bases and J by 2 bases, 1 base remained unmatched. The CDR3 DNA follows: TGTGCCAGCAGTGAAGCAGGGGGCCCCTACGAGCAGTACTTC. It is translated as CASSEAGGPYEQYF.

The rearrangement links TRBV7-8 to TRBJ2-7; D is possibly TRBD2 (7 bases). Germline-derived CDR1 and CDR2 are SGHVS and FQNEAQ. There are 13 residues in the CDR3. Trimming took off 5 bases at V and 7 bases at J, with 15 bases between the two ends. Here the CDR3 DNA reads TGTGCCAGCAGCGCGGGGGCCCAGGGGGAGCAGTACTTC. Protein sequence: CASSAGAQGEQYF.

The chain carries TRBV3-1 (or the pseudogene TRBV3-2) and TRBJ1-2; 7 positions match TRBD1. V shed 0 bases and J 4 bases; nucleotides not matched to a gene: 8. This CDR3 contains 16 residues. Per germline, CDR1 LGHDT and CDR2 YNNKEL (reference sequence). CDR3 sequence reads: CASSQDSLGDSYGYTF. CDR3 sequence (DNA): TGTGCCAGCAGCCAAGATTCTTTGGGGGACAGCTATGGCTACACCTTC.

The rearrangement links TRBV20-1 to TRBJ1-2; D not resolved. Germline V gene lookup returns CDR1 DFQATT and CDR2 SNEGSKA (reference sequence). The V end was cut by 2 bases, the J end by 7 bases, with 5 bases between. This CDR3 has 10 residues. This CDR3 reads CSARSLGYTF. CDR3 sequence (DNA): TGCAGTGCTAGATCACTTGGCTACACCTTC.

The chain employs TRBV30 and TRBJ2-7, with 9 bases lining up with TRBD1. Germline CDR1 GTSNPN, CDR2 SVGIG (reference sequence). The ends lost 3 bases at V and 3 bases at J; junction bases unmatched: 15. The CDR3 totals 17 residues. Here the CDR3 reads CAWSSGQGSPEIYEQYF. DNA of the CDR3: TGTGCCTGGAGCAGTGGACAGGGGTCCCCGGAGATCTACGAGCAGTACTTC.

This chain connects TRBV28 to TRBJ1-1; TRBD1 matches at 7 bases. This CDR3 comprises 14 residues. Per germline, CDR1 MDHEN and CDR2 SYDVKM. After removal of 3 bases from V and 2 bases from J, the junction contained 3 bases not matched to a gene. The CDR3 DNA reads TGTGCCAGCAGTTTGACAGGGATAAACACTGAAGCTTTCTTT. Translated, it gives CASSLTGINTEAFF.

This chain connects TRBV2 to TRBJ2-1, with 14 nucleotides matching TRBD2. V shed 5 bases and J 6 bases; nucleotides not matched to a gene: 3. Germline V lookup: CDR1 SNHLY, CDR2 FYNNEI. The length of the CDR3 is 15 residues. The CDR3 protein is CASSSGTSGSNEQFF. The CDR3 DNA sequence: TGTGCCAGCAGTTCCGGGACTAGCGGGAGCAATGAGCAGTTCTTC.

V gene TRBV19 combines with J gene TRBJ2-1; D uncertain. This CDR3 contains 13 residues. From germline, CDR1 is LNHDA and CDR2 SQIVND (reference sequence). The V end lost 1 base, the J end lost 6 bases, and 7 bases lay between the germline ends. CDR3 nucleotides: TGTGCCAGTAGTATAGGGTCCGGCAATGAGCAGTTCTTC. This gives the protein CASSIGSGNEQFF.

This rearrangement joins TRBV7-8 to TRBJ2-1; 8 nucleotides match TRBD2. Germline-derived CDR1 and CDR2 are SGHVS and FQNEAQ. This CDR3 has 14 residues. The J segment lost 3 bases and the V segment lost 5 bases, leaving 3 bases of the junction unmatched. In DNA, the CDR3 is TGTGCCAGCAGCGCCGGGACTAGCTACAATGAGCAGTTCTTC. Its translation: CASSAGTSYNEQFF.

The chain has TRBV3-1 (or the pseudogene TRBV3-2) and TRBJ1-4; D perhaps matches TRBD1 (5 bases). CDR1 and CDR2 from the germline V gene are LGHDT and YNNKEL (reference sequence). Trimming took 1 base from V and 5 from J, leaving 11 bases between them. This CDR3 is built from 15 residues. The CDR3 bases are TGTGCCAGCAGCCAAGCTCGGGGGGAGAATGAAAAACTGTTTTTT. Protein: CASSQARGENEKLFF.

J is TRBJ2-1 and V is TRBV5-1; 14 bases line up with TRBD2. This CDR3 is built from 17 residues. V lost 1 base, J lost 7 bases, and 7 bases stayed unmatched. Looked up from germline, CDR1 is SGHRS and CDR2 is YFSETQ. The CDR3 DNA reads TGCGCCAGCAGCTTGATTCCTGGGACTAGCGGGGGAAATGAGCAGTTCTTC. Residues: CASSLIPGTSGGNEQFF.

This clone was detected once. The chain joins TRBV5-4 to TRBJ2-3; TRBD2 agrees at 10 bases. The CDR3 is 16 residues long. The V segment lost 0 bases and the J segment 7 bases; nucleotides outside the gene matches: 8. Germline V gives CDR1 SGHNT, CDR2 YYREEE (reference sequence). CDR3: CASSLASGLARNTQYF. In DNA, the CDR3 is TGTGCCAGCAGCTTGGCGTCGGGACTAGCGAGAAATACGCAGTATTTT. Filled out from reference TRBV5-4 and TRBJ2-3, the complete variable domain reads ETGVTQSPTHLIKTRGQQVTLRCSSQSGHNTVSWYQQALGQGPQFIFQYYREEENGRGNFPPRFSGLQFPNYSSELNVNALELDDSALYLCASSLASGLARNTQYFGPGTRLTVL.

The gene calls are TRBV7-9 and TRBJ1-6, with 10 bases aligning to TRBD1. Unmatched junction bases numbered 9, after V lost 4 bases and J lost 9 bases. Germline assignment: CDR1 SEHNR and CDR2 FQNEAQ (reference sequence). This CDR3 contains 16 residues. Here the CDR3 reads CASSSFAGQGTSPLHF. In DNA form, the CDR3 reads TGTGCCAGCAGCTCCTTCGCGGGACAGGGGACTTCACCCCTCCACTTT.